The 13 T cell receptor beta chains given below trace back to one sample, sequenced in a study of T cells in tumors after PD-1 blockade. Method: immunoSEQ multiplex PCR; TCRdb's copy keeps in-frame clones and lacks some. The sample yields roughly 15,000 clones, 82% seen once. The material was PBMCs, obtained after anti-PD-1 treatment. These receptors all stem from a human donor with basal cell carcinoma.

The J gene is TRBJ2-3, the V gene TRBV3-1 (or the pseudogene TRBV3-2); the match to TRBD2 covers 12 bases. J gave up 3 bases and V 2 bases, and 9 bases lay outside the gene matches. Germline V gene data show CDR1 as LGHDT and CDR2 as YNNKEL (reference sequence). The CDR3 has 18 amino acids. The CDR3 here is CASSQRLAGVTKTDTQYF. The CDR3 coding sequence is TGTGCCAGCAGCCAAAGACTAGCGGGAGTAACGAAAACAGATACGCAGTATTTT.

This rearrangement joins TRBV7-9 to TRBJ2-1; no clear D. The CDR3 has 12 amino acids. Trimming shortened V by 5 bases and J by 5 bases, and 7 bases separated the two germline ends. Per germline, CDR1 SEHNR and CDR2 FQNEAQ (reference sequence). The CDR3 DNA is TGTGCCAGCAGCCCTACCCACAATGAGCAGTTCTTC. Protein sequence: CASSPTHNEQFF.

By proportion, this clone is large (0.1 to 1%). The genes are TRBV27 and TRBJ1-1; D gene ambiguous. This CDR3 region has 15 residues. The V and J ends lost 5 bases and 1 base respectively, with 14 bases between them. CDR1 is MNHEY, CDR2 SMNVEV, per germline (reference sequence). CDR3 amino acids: CASSPLWGANTEAFF. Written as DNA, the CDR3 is TGTGCCAGCAGTCCGCTCTGGGGTGCGAACACTGAAGCTTTCTTT.

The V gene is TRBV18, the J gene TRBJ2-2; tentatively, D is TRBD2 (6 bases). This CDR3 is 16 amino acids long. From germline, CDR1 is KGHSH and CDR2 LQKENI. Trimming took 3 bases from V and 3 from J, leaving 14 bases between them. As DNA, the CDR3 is TGTGCCAGCTCACCGGCCGGGGGAGGCTACACCGGGGAGCTGTTTTTT. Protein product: CASSPAGGGYTGELFF.

CDR3 amino acids: CASSGRPGAALNTEAFF. The CDR3 DNA follows: TGTGCCAGCAGTGGTAGACCGGGCGCAGCATTGAACACTGAAGCTTTCTTT. The rearrangement uses TRBV7-9 and TRBJ1-1; D not resolved. V lost 6 bases and J 0 bases, leaving 20 bases between the germline ends. This CDR3 is 17 amino acids long. CDR1 and CDR2 (germline): SEHNR, FQNEAQ (reference sequence).

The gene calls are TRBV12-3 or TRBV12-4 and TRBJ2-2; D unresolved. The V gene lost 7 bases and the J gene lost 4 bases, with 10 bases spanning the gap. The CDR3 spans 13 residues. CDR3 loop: CASTDHRTGELFF. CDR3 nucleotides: TGTGCCAGCACCGATCACCGCACCGGGGAGCTGTTTTTT.

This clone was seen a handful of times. CDR3 sequence reads: CATSERGGKEQFF. The DNA for the CDR3 is TGTGCCACCAGTGAGCGCGGGGGAAAGGAGCAGTTCTTC. V gene TRBV24-1 combines with J gene TRBJ2-1; 7 nucleotides match TRBD2. V was clipped by 4 bases and J by 10 bases; unmatched bases: 6. Germline CDR1 and CDR2: KGHDR and SFDVKD. The CDR3 loop spans 13 amino acids.

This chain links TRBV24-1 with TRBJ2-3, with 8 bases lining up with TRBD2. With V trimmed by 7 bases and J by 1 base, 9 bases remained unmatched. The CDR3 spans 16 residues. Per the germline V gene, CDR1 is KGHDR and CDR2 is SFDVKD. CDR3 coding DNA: TGTGCCACCAGCAAAACTAGCGGAGTTGGCACAGATACGCAGTATTTT. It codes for CATSKTSGVGTDTQYF.

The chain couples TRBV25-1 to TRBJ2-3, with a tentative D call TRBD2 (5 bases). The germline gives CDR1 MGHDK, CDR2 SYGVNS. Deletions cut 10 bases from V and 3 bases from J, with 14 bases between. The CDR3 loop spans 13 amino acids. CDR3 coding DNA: TGTGCCAAAACGAGGGAATTGACAGATACGCAGTATTTT. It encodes CAKTRELTDTQYF.

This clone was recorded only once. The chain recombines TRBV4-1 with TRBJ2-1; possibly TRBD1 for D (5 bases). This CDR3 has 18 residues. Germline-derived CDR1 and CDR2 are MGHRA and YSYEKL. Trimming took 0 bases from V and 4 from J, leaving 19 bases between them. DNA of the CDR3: TGCGCCAGCAGCCAAGATTTAGGGTATGGACAAAAATACAATGAGCAGTTCTTC. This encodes CASSQDLGYGQKYNEQFF.

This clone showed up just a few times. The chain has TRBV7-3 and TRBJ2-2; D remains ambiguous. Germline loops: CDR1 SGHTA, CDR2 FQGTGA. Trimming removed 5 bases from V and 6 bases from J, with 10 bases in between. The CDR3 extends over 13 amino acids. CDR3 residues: CASSPIGPGELFF. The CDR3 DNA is TGTGCCAGCAGCCCTATAGGGCCCGGGGAGCTGTTTTTT.

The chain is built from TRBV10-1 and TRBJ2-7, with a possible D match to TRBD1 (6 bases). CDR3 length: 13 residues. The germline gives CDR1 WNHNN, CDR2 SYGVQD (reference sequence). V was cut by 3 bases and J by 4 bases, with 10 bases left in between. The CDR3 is CASSDTGLYEQYF. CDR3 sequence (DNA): TGCGCCAGCAGTGATACAGGGTTATACGAGCAGTACTTC.

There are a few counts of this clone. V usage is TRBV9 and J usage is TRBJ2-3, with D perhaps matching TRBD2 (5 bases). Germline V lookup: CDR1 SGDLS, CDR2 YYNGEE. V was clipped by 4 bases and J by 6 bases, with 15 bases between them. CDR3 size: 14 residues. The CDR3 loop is CASSPGGGPDTQYF. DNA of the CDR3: TGTGCCAGCAGCCCCGGTGGAGGCCCGGATACGCAGTATTTT.